The T cell receptor beta chain described here comes from a study of cytomegalovirus exposure and HLA in healthy donors (TCRdb year 2017). Context from the whole study: An earlier analysis of 587 of the donors reported about 280 Gb of sequence data and 117 million unique TCR beta sequences obtained from roughly 180 million T cells. About 280 gigabases of sequencing data and around 90 million unique TCR sequences made up an early release that covered fewer than 650 HLA-typed donors. Of the 398 genotyped donors, approximately 81% were placed in the genetic ancestry cluster associated with self-reported Caucasian donors. The study aimed to test whether cataloging public T cell receptors could reveal signatures of past pathogen exposure. The T cell repertoires of roughly 660 subjects were profiled by immunosequencing and related to cytomegalovirus serostatus. Along with the approximately 700-subject first cohort, a separate validation cohort of over a hundred different subjects was used. The study combined high-throughput TCR immunosequencing, statistical association of individual TCRs with disease status, and machine learning to predict cytomegalovirus infection status. In a later analysis, previously published TCR beta repertoires from 550 to 700 donors were re-analyzed and high-resolution HLA genotyping was added so that TCR occurrence patterns could be studied. In the later analysis, no new phenotypic data were used to find candidate immune exposures; instead, reliance was placed on TCR beta sequences and their occurrence across donors. An earlier analysis of 587 of the donors used high-throughput TCR beta sequencing to judge whether each TCR beta V gene segment behaved as functional or pseudogenic. Donor age, sex, ethnicity and CMV serostatus were compiled alongside the repertoire data. Genome-wide SNP genotypes for about 55% of the roughly 670 donors were used in a later genetic analysis, which treated that subset as a discovery cohort. All discovery cohort repertoires had been generated on a single sequencing platform. Both class I and class II loci were covered by HLA typing, at four-digit resolution. The number of donors typed differed by locus, with roughly 620-630 for A, B, C, DRB1 and DQB1, approximately 500 for DQA1, over 600 for DPA1, and 400 to 490 for DPB1. Several DR-DQ haplotypes were handled as single units for association and clustering because linkage in the cohort was strong. Among some 410 genotyped donors of the cohort, an average of approximately 250,000 unique TCR beta nucleotide sequences were sequenced per donor, 15% to 20% of them non-productive.

The cohort consisted of 600 to 750 healthy bone marrow donors. Cohort members were all nominally healthy when sampled, although unrecorded immune exposures were likely present. The donor was CMV seropositive and was included in the group of some 290 seropositive cohort members. Each donor provided a peripheral blood sample, and peripheral blood mononuclear cells were used for TCR beta sequencing. The Qiagen DNeasy Blood Extraction Kit was used to extract genomic DNA from the blood cell samples. The V end loses 8 bases and the J end loses 0 bases, and a stretch of 4 bases separates them. The CDR3, from cysteine to phenylalanine, totals 11 residues. The CDR3 DNA has 33 bases and is translated from base 1. CDR1 and CDR2 were assigned from the germline V gene as SNHLY and FYNNEI. Study-wide conclusions, independent of this receptor: According to the authors, the approach could potentially be generalized to other disease states and immunological phenotypes. A later analysis found that TCR association rates varied across HLA loci, with DRB1 alleles showing the most associated TCRs and HLA-C alleles the fewest. Compared with equally common non-associated chains, HLA-associated TCR beta chains in a later analysis were more clonally expanded and had lower generation probabilities. A cluster of highly shared sequence variants was judged likely to be a technical artifact of the sequencing pipeline. In the study, about 150 TCR beta chains were listed as associated with cytomegalovirus. Across donors, most TCR sequences were observed very rarely, whereas some public TCRs were present in many individuals. In vitro tests confirmed that a few of the cytomegalovirus-associated TCR beta chains recognize cytomegalovirus antigens. A further reported finding was that TCR beta sequences accurately predicted the HLA-A and HLA-B alleles for most subjects in the first cohort. Because HLA typing was unavailable for some donors at each locus, only the typed subset was used in association tests. A later analysis associated roughly 17,000 TCR beta sequences with specific HLA alleles at a false discovery rate of 0.05. An association between a missense DCLRE1C variant and V-gene and J-gene trimming of TCR beta chains was found in a later genetic analysis and replicated in an independent cohort. Only TCR beta chains were sequenced in this cohort, and the absence of alpha or paired-chain data limited detectable features. The presence/absence analyses assumed that sequencing depth was roughly uniform across donors, and that assumption may not be true. According to a later analysis, most CMV-associated TCR beta chains appeared to be HLA-restricted, and the HLA associations seemed to be driven largely by CMV exposure. Immune exposure information for the cohort was limited to CMV serostatus. Roughly 17 rarely observed V segments, including chromosome 9 orphons, were excluded from the earlier analysis of about 610 of the donors because counts were too low. Strong co-occurrence of HLA alleles, especially DR and DQ, made assigning TCR associations to individual alleles difficult. Correlated functional status among segregating V segments might be attributable to linkage disequilibrium, but an unknown experimental factor could not be ruled out. In a later genetic analysis, fewer N-insertions in productive TCRs were reported among donors in an Asian-associated ancestry cluster than the 666-donor mean. Some IMGT-functional V segments, including TRBV6-2 and TRBV6-3, could not be distinguished by the 87-base-pair reads and were therefore excluded. In an earlier analysis of around 500 of the donors, most TCR beta V segments appeared in productive rearrangements about 90% or about 30% of the time, broadly matching IMGT annotations. In both the original and validation cohorts, the classifier was reported to diagnose cytomegalovirus status with high specificity and sensitivity. In a later analysis, several top co-occurrence clusters were reported to appear linked to parvovirus B19, influenza, CMV and Epstein-Barr virus.

Library generation was performed with the immunoSEQ multiplex PCR assay. The multiplex PCR relied on a mix of 60 forward primers for TCR Vbeta segments and 13 reverse primers for TCR Jbeta segments. A multiplex PCR assay on genomic DNA amplified the CDR3 region of rearranged TCR beta genes. The amplified TCR beta libraries were sequenced on the Illumina HiSeq System as 87-base-pair reads. Concerning the study's data processing: Across the roughly 600 repertoires, a later analysis counted some 80 million unique TCR beta chains, 9.5 million to 12 million of which were shared by at least two donors. A nearest-neighbor algorithm error-corrected the raw reads and collapsed the reads into unique sequences, merging closely related sequences to remove PCR and sequencing errors. CDR3 sequences were aligned to IMGT reference sequences to assign V, D and J gene segments. For a sequence to be retained, a match of at least six nucleotides to both a V gene segment and a J gene segment was required. A rearrangement was called productive if the CDR3 had no stop codons and remained in frame with V and J, and every other rearrangement was called non-productive. CDR3 was defined according to IMGT convention as the region running from the second conserved V-encoded cysteine to the conserved J-encoded phenylalanine. Sequences without an unambiguous match to a single V gene segment were excluded from the earlier analysis of a few hundred of the donors. An earlier analysis of 500 to 700 of the donors classified V segments as functional when productive rearrangements were above 56.7% and as segregating when the standard deviation between donors was above 5%. A statistical classification framework was developed to diagnose cytomegalovirus status using the catalog of TCR beta chain sequences. A later analysis assigned V and J genes by comparing TCR nucleotide sequences with IMGT/GENE-DB human TR gene sequences. Using the TCRdist pipeline, a later analysis assigned CDR3 sequences along with most-parsimonious VDJ recombination scenarios. A later analysis defined each TCR beta chain by its CDR3 amino acid sequence plus V-gene family, and excluded reads lacking a unique V-gene family. As a way to deal with suspected cross-contamination and a sequencing artifact, a later analysis dropped hundreds of nucleotide sequences that were highly shared and had low generation probability. In a later analysis, a clonal expansion index was calculated for each public chain from normalized within-repertoire ranks of inferred template counts. In a later analysis, generation probabilities were computed using a VDJ recombination model fitted to out-of-frame rearrangements, and the results were checked against IGoR. In a later analysis, TCR-TCR, TCR-HLA and TCR-CMV co-occurrence was scored with hypergeometric tests, and a repertoire-size bias correction was applied to TCR pairs. To estimate false discovery rates, a later analysis permuted the HLA or CMV assignments 20 times. In a later analysis, co-occurring TCRs were grouped using DBSCAN, and TCRdist sequence similarity was added for clustering within HLA-allele-positive subsets. For co-occurrence clustering, repertoires with fewer than 30,000 or more than 120,000 public chains were excluded, along with about five repertoires with anomalous nucleotide sharing. What TCRdb holds here is the immuneACCESS table cut down to in-frame rearrangements. Part of the clones is not present; checked against another copy, under half of the missing clones reflect an unresolved V gene, and the others are unexplained. V, J and clone size are those of that table, while D and trimming were read from the DNA. The sample table lists over 150,000 clones, about 80% of them with a count of one. The ten largest clonotypes hold 8% to 10% of the sample.

As concerns this clone: There is no known antigen for this receptor. There are no base qualities to consult, and no much larger clone falls within one base.

The sequence joins TRBV2 to TRBJ2-5, with the D gene call left open. This receptor was taken from a man aged 18 to 35 in good health and CMV-seropositive. Source material: PBMCs. In nucleotides, the sequence is TGTGCCAGCCTAAACCAAGAGACCCAGTACTTC. This gives the protein CASLNQETQYF. The reference TRBV2 and TRBJ2-5 proteins fill in what lies around the CDR3, so the full variable domain reads EPEVTQTPSHQVTQMGQEVILRCVPISNHLYFYWYRQILGQKVEFLVSFYNNEISEKSEIFDDQFSVERPDGSNFTLKIRSTKLEDSAMYFCASLNQETQYFGPGTRLLVL.